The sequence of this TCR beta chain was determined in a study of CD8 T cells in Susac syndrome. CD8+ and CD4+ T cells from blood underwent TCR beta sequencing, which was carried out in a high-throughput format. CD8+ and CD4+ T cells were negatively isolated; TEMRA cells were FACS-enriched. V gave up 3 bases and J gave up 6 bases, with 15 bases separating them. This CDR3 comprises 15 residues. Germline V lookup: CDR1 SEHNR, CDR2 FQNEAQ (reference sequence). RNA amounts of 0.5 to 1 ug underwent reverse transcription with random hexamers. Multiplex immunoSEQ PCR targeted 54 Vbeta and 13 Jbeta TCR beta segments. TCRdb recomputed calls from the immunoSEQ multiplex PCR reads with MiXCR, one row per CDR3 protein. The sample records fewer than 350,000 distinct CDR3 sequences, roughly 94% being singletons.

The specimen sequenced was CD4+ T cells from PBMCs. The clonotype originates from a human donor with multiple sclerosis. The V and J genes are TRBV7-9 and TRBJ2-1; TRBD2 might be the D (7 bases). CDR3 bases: TGTGCCAGCAGCTTTGGGGGGGGGCCTCCCAATGAGCAGTTCTTC. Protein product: CASSFGGGPPNEQFF.